Listed below are T cell receptor beta chains from one sample, sequenced in a study of T-cell memory formation after mild COVID-19. TCRdb passed the 5' RACE reads through MiXCR, listing each CDR3 protein once. In the table there are under 400,000 distinct CDR3 sequences, 28% of which are singletons. The sequencing sample was made of PBMCs or a T cell subset sorted from them (not recorded which). The receptor set was obtained from an adult woman who had mild COVID-19 (a few samples of this study predate the infection). Cell type and time point are not known. CDR3s include the opening cysteine and the closing phenylalanine or tryptophan. The D gene is left open where the match is weak. Only part of the rows carry a size: once, few, many, or a class if the clone is expanded.

V,size,D,J,DNA,CDR3
TRBV9,.,.,TRBJ1-5,TGTGCCAGCAGCGTAGCGCCAGAAGGTCAGCCCCAGCATTTT,CASSVAPEGQPQHF
TRBV7-9,.,TRBD1,TRBJ1-4,TGTGCCAGCAGCTCCAGGGACAGGGACGAGAATAGCAATGAAAAACTGTTTTTT,CASSSRDRDENSNEKLFF
TRBV29-1,.,TRBD1,TRBJ2-1,TGCAGCGTTTACAGGGGTAATGAGCAGTTCTTC,CSVYRGNEQFF
TRBV15,many,.,TRBJ2-1,TGTGCCACCAGCAGAGCTGTCGGCTTCCCGGGCTCCTACAATGAGCAGTTCTTC,CATSRAVGFPGSYNEQFF
TRBV5-1,.,.,TRBJ1-1,TGCGCCAGCAGATTGCCGGGGACTGACACTGAAGCTTTCTTT,CASRLPGTDTEAFF
TRBV7-6,few,.,TRBJ2-3,TGTGCCAGCAGCTCTGAAGCGGCGAACACAGATACGCAGTATTTT,CASSSEAANTDTQYF
TRBV19,few,.,TRBJ1-1,TGTGCCAGTAGTTTACCGACAGTGAACACTGAAGCTTTCTTT,CASSLPTVNTEAFF
TRBV15,.,.,TRBJ2-1,TGTGCCACCAGCAGGGCCCTTAGGAATGAGCAGTTCTTC,CATSRALRNEQFF
TRBV6-1,.,.,TRBJ2-7,TGTGCCAGCGGGGGGCGTAACGAGCAGTACTTC,CASGGRNEQYF
TRBV4-2,few,TRBD1,TRBJ2-7,TGTGCCAGCAGCCGCCTCACGGGGACAGGGGCCCACGAGCAGTACTTC,CASSRLTGTGAHEQYF
TRBV18,few,TRBD1,TRBJ2-5,TGTGCCAGCTCTCCCCGACAGGGTGGTGGAGAGACCCAGTACTTC,CASSPRQGGGETQYF
TRBV7-2,.,.,TRBJ1-6,TGTGCCAGCAACCGAATGAATTCACCCCTCCACTTT,CASNRMNSPLHF
TRBV9,few,TRBD2,TRBJ2-1,TGTGCCAGCAGCGAACCGGGACTAGCGGGCCCGGGAAATGAGCAGTTCTTC,CASSEPGLAGPGNEQFF
TRBV6-2/TRBV6-3,few,.,TRBJ2-3,TGTGCCAGCAGGACCGGCCTTGGGACAGATACGCAGTATTTT,CASRTGLGTDTQYF
TRBV5-1,.,.,TRBJ1-2,TGCGCCAGCGGCCAACAGGGATACTATGGCTACACCTTC,CASGQQGYYGYTF
TRBV5-1,.,TRBD2,TRBJ2-3,TGCGCCAGCAGCCCGTCTAGCGGGGGGACTAGCACAGATACGCAGTATTTT,CASSPSSGGTSTDTQYF
TRBV7-2,.,TRBD2,TRBJ2-5,TGTGCCAGCAGCCTCAGCGGGAGGTTGGAGACCCAGTACTTC,CASSLSGRLETQYF
TRBV20-1,.,TRBD2,TRBJ2-3,TGCAGTGCTCCCGGACTAGCGGGAGCAGATACGCAGTATTTT,CSAPGLAGADTQYF
TRBV12-3/TRBV12-4,few,.,TRBJ2-5,TGTGCCAGCAGTTTAAACGGAGGGGGCGTAGAGACCCAGTACTTC,CASSLNGGGVETQYF
TRBV4-3,few,TRBD1,TRBJ2-7,TGCGCCAGCAGCCAAGAGGGGACAGGGGGCTCCTACGAGCAGTACTTC,CASSQEGTGGSYEQYF
TRBV11-2,few,TRBD1,TRBJ2-3,TGTGCCAGCAGCGGACGACAGGGGCGCACAGATACGCAGTATTTT,CASSGRQGRTDTQYF
TRBV7-9,.,.,TRBJ2-1,TGTGCCAGCAGCTTAGGTTCTTCCTACCACTACAATGAGCAGTTCTTC,CASSLGSSYHYNEQFF
TRBV6-5,.,TRBD1,TRBJ2-1,TGTGCCAGCAGTGCGGACAGGGCGAGGGTCAATGAGCAGTTCTTC,CASSADRARVNEQFF
TRBV11-2,once,.,TRBJ2-7,TGTGCCAGCAGCTTAGTGTGGGGGGACAGAGGAAGCTACGAGCAGTACTTC,CASSLVWGDRGSYEQYF
TRBV12-3/TRBV12-4,many,TRBD2,TRBJ2-7,TGTGCCAGCAGTTTACAGCGGGGGGGCCGGGGTGGCGAGCAGTACTTC,CASSLQRGGRGGEQYF
TRBV4-2,few,.,TRBJ2-3,TGTGCCAGCAGCCCATGGAGGGGGACGGGGTCTAGCACAGATACGCAGTATTTT,CASSPWRGTGSSTDTQYF
TRBV15,few,TRBD1,TRBJ1-2,TGTGCCACCAGCAGAGACGGGACAGGGGTAACGAATGGCTACACCTTC,CATSRDGTGVTNGYTF
TRBV7-2,.,.,TRBJ2-1,TGTGCCAGCAGCCAGGTTGGCGGTACGGGGAGCAATGAGCAGTTCTTC,CASSQVGGTGSNEQFF
TRBV29-1,few,TRBD1,TRBJ2-2,TGCAGCGTTGAAGATGCGACAGGGGGTATTCCCGGGGAGCTGTTTTTT,CSVEDATGGIPGELFF
TRBV6-2/TRBV6-3,.,.,TRBJ2-1,TGTGCCAGCAGTTACCCGCCGGGGAGCGCTCAACCCAATGAGCAGTTCTTC,CASSYPPGSAQPNEQFF
TRBV4-2,few,.,TRBJ1-1,TGTGCCAGCAGCAATAGACTTCAGGGACACAACACTGAAGCTTTCTTT,CASSNRLQGHNTEAFF
TRBV6-1,few,TRBD1,TRBJ1-4,TGTGCCAGCAGTGCTCGGACAGGGCTGTCGGAAAAACTGTTTTTT,CASSARTGLSEKLFF
TRBV10-3,.,.,TRBJ2-7,TGTGCCATCAGTGAGTGGGGGGAGCAGTACTTC,CAISEWGEQYF
TRBV6-5,.,TRBD1,TRBJ1-1,TGTGCCAGCAGTTACTCGAGACAGGGAAGGAACACTGAAGCTTTCTTT,CASSYSRQGRNTEAFF
TRBV5-5,many,.,TRBJ2-1,TGTGCCAGCAGCTTGACGTTGCGCGGGCAGTTCTTC,CASSLTLRGQFF
TRBV6-6,many,.,TRBJ1-1,TGTGCCAGCAGTTACTCGAGGAGCGCAGGGAACACTGAAGCTTTCTTT,CASSYSRSAGNTEAFF
TRBV19,.,TRBD1,TRBJ1-5,TGTGCCAGTAGTATAGGGGTACAGGGGAGGAATCAGCCCCAGCATTTT,CASSIGVQGRNQPQHF
TRBV7-2,few,.,TRBJ2-1,TGTGCCAGCAGCTTACACTCCGGGACCCACAATGAGCAGTTCTTC,CASSLHSGTHNEQFF
TRBV6-1,.,.,TRBJ2-3,TGTGCCAGCAGGGGCTGGCAGTCGCGCACAGATACGCAGTATTTT,CASRGWQSRTDTQYF
TRBV12-3/TRBV12-4,.,.,TRBJ1-2,TGTGCCAGCACCCTACGCCCTAGTAACTATGGCTACACCTTC,CASTLRPSNYGYTF
TRBV21-1,.,.,TRBJ1-1,TGTGCCAGCAGCAAACTCCCGTCCAGCAACACTGAAGCTTTCTTT,CASSKLPSSNTEAFF
TRBV5-1,few,.,TRBJ2-7,TGCGCCAGCAGCTCAAACAGGGGGGGTTTCTACGAGCAGTACTTC,CASSSNRGGFYEQYF
TRBV28,once,TRBD2,TRBJ2-3,TGTGCCAGCAGCCCCGCACTAGCGGGAGTATATGGGACGCAGTATTTT,CASSPALAGVYGTQYF
TRBV11-2,few,.,TRBJ2-7,TGTGCCAGCAGCTTAGTCGGGGTCCTCTACGAGCAGTACTTC,CASSLVGVLYEQYF
TRBV27,few,.,TRBJ2-5,TGTGCCAGCATATCCGAGACCCAGTACTTC,CASISETQYF
TRBV4-1,.,.,TRBJ2-7,TGCGCCAGCAGCCACCCCGGGGGAAGCTCCTACGAGCAGTACTTC,CASSHPGGSSYEQYF
TRBV3-1,.,.,TRBJ2-1,TGTGCCAGCAGCCGGGGGTGGGGCAATGAGCAGTTCTTC,CASSRGWGNEQFF
TRBV5-1,.,.,TRBJ2-3,TGCGCCAGCAGTCCCGGGGCCTACACAGATACGCAGTATTTT,CASSPGAYTDTQYF
TRBV18,.,.,TRBJ2-1,TGTGCCAGCTCACCCGAAGCTGGGAATTGGCTCAATGAGCAGTTCTTC,CASSPEAGNWLNEQFF
TRBV11-2,few,TRBD2,TRBJ2-7,TGTGCCAGCAGCGACGTAGCGGGAGGGAGCTCCTACGAGCAGTACTTC,CASSDVAGGSSYEQYF
TRBV6-2/TRBV6-3,.,.,TRBJ2-3,TGTGCCAGCAGTTATCGGCAGGGAGGCGCGACAGATACGCAGTATTTT,CASSYRQGGATDTQYF
TRBV20-1,.,.,TRBJ1-3,TGCAGTGCTAGATCCAGGTCGAGAGGAAACACCATATATTTT,CSARSRSRGNTIYF
TRBV4-2,.,.,TRBJ1-1,TGTGCCAGCACCCCGACAGAGAACACTGAAGCTTTCTTT,CASTPTENTEAFF
TRBV6-2/TRBV6-3,few,TRBD2,TRBJ2-7,TGTGCCAGCAGTTACTCGGTCTTAGCGGGAGGGAACTACGAGCAGTACTTC,CASSYSVLAGGNYEQYF
TRBV24-1,.,.,TRBJ2-5,TGTGCCACCAGTGGGTTTGGGGAGAAGGAAGAGAACCAGTACTTC,CATSGFGEKEENQYF
TRBV24-1,.,.,TRBJ2-2,TGTGCCACCAGTGATTGGATCGCCGGGGAGCTGTTTTTT,CATSDWIAGELFF
TRBV27,few,TRBD1,TRBJ1-5,TGTGCCAGCAGTGACTTGACAGGGAGCAATCAGCCCCAGCATTTT,CASSDLTGSNQPQHF
TRBV4-1,.,.,TRBJ2-5,TGCGCCAGCAGCCAAGTATATGAGACCCAGTACTTC,CASSQVYETQYF
TRBV7-9,.,.,TRBJ2-5,TGTGCCAGCAGCTCCCCCTCGTTACAAGAGACCCAGTACTTC,CASSSPSLQETQYF